Sequencing of this T cell receptor (beta chain) was carried out in a study of blood T cell repertoires in COVID-19. For the study at large: Samples representing acute and convalescent COVID-19 were sourced from the United States, Italy and Spain.

TCRdb keeps only in-frame clones here, not all; method: immunoSEQ multiplex PCR. The sample contains some 270,000 clones, under 85% of which appear only once. Sequencing was done on a sample of peripheral blood. This receptor was identified in a human donor with COVID-19, enrolled during active disease. The donor label of this sample is uncertain.

In DNA form, the CDR3 reads TGTGCCAGCAGCCAAGTTGCGGGAGGGGCCAATGAGCAGTTCTTC. Translation gives CASSQVAGGANEQFF. This chain uses TRBV4-2 with TRBJ2-1; the match to TRBD2 covers 9 bases. Germline values: CDR1 LGHNA, CDR2 YNFKEQ. CDR3 length equals 15 residues. V shed 1 base and J 6 bases; nucleotides not matched to a gene: 4.